These T cell receptor beta chains were read from a single sample in a study of cytomegalovirus exposure and HLA in healthy donors. Profiled with immunoSEQ multiplex PCR; TCRdb holds only in-frame clones, not every one. Of about 190,000 clones in the sample, roughly 82% were seen once. Sequencing used PBMCs. Receptor source: a woman aged 45-65 years in good health and CMV-seropositive. Both conserved end residues are part of each CDR3. The D gene is left open where the match is weak. Rows give clone size only sometimes, using once, few, many, or a class for an expanded clone.

j_gene | v_gene | d_gene | abundance | CDR3nt | CDR3aa
TRBJ1-5 | TRBV5-6 | TRBD1 | . | TGTGCCAGCAGCTCGAGTTCGTGGACAGGTAGCAATCAGCCCCAGCATTTT | CASSSSSWTGSNQPQHF
TRBJ1-1 | TRBV9 | . | . | TGTGCCAGCAGCCGCGAACAGGGAGAAGCTTTCTTT | CASSREQGEAFF
TRBJ1-6 | TRBV7-2 | . | few | TGTGCCAGCAGTCCCAGGGTCGCCTATAATTCACCCCTCCACTTT | CASSPRVAYNSPLHF
TRBJ2-1 | TRBV6-4 | TRBD1 | . | TGTGCCAGCAGTGACAAGGACAGGGGGAGGAATGAGCAGTTCTTC | CASSDKDRGRNEQFF
TRBJ2-1 | TRBV11-3 | . | once | TGTGCCAGCAGCGCGGGACTCCTCGGGAATGAGCAGTTCTTC | CASSAGLLGNEQFF
TRBJ1-1 | TRBV2 | TRBD1 | . | TGTGCCAGCAGCGCTGGCCGGGACAGGTACACTGAAGCTTTCTTT | CASSAGRDRYTEAFF
TRBJ1-2 | TRBV5-1 | . | . | TGCGCCAGCAGCTTACTCAGGTTCGAGAACTATGGCTACACCTTC | CASSLLRFENYGYTF
TRBJ2-3 | TRBV27 | . | once | TGTGCCAGCAGTCCAACGACTTGGACAGATACGCAGTATTTT | CASSPTTWTDTQYF
TRBJ2-2 | TRBV5-1 | TRBD2 | . | TGCGCCAGCAGGGTGCCGGGACTAGGCGGGGCCGGGGAGCTGTTTTTT | CASRVPGLGGAGELFF
TRBJ2-3 | TRBV9 | . | . | TGTGCCAGCAGTGGAGAGCTAAGCACAGATACGCAGTATTTT | CASSGELSTDTQYF
TRBJ2-2 | TRBV19 | . | . | TGTGCCAGTAGTACGTCGGTTAGAAACACCGGGGAGCTGTTTTTT | CASSTSVRNTGELFF
TRBJ2-5 | TRBV12-5 | TRBD2 | . | TGTGCTAGTGGTTTAGGCGGGGGGGCTAGCGAGACCCAGTACTTC | CASGLGGGASETQYF
TRBJ2-3 | TRBV6-1 | TRBD1 | once | TGTGCCAGCAGTACTAATTCCAGGGGGGATACGCAGTATTTT | CASSTNSRGDTQYF
TRBJ2-7 | TRBV7-6 | TRBD2 | . | TGTGCCAGCATGAGCACTAGCGCGGCCTACGAGCAGTACTTC | CASMSTSAAYEQYF
TRBJ2-6 | TRBV6-1 | . | few | TGTGCCAGCAGTGAAATCCCAGGGGTAGCCAACGTCCTGACTTTC | CASSEIPGVANVLTF
TRBJ2-5 | TRBV18 | TRBD1 | . | TGTGCCAGCTCAACAAGACAGGGAATGGGAGAGACCCAGTACTTC | CASSTRQGMGETQYF
TRBJ2-3 | TRBV11-2 | TRBD2 | . | TGTGCCAGCAGCAAGGGACTAGAAGATACGCAGTATTTT | CASSKGLEDTQYF
TRBJ2-5 | TRBV6-6 | . | . | TGTGCCAGCACCCTAATACGGGGGAGCGAGACCCAGTACTTC | CASTLIRGSETQYF
TRBJ1-5 | TRBV6-1 | . | few | TGTGCCAGCGGGAGGGAGGGGGGCAATCAGCCCCAGCATTTT | CASGREGGNQPQHF
TRBJ2-5 | TRBV7-9 | TRBD1 | . | TGTGCCAGCAGCTTAGCCGACAGGGCGGAAGCCCAGTACTTC | CASSLADRAEAQYF
TRBJ2-1 | TRBV6-6 | TRBD1 | . | TGTGCCAGCAGGGACCGGGACAGGGACAACAATGAGCAGTTCTTC | CASRDRDRDNNEQFF
TRBJ1-3 | TRBV4-1 | . | . | TGCGCCAGCAGCCAATTCTTCCCTGGAAACACCATATATTTT | CASSQFFPGNTIYF
TRBJ1-1 | TRBV5-4 | TRBD1 | . | TGTGCCAGCAGCCCTCGGGACAGGGGGACCTTTGGTGAAGCTTTCTTT | CASSPRDRGTFGEAFF
TRBJ2-5 | TRBV28 | . | . | TGTGCCAGCAGTTTTGGTGAGGGTTCCGAGACCCAGTACTTC | CASSFGEGSETQYF
TRBJ2-7 | TRBV5-4 | TRBD1 | . | TGTGCCAGCAGCCGACCCGGGACAGGGGATGGCGAGCAGTACTTC | CASSRPGTGDGEQYF
TRBJ2-1 | TRBV19 | TRBD2 | . | TGTGCCAGTAGTATGGCGGGGGGACACTACAATGAGCAGTTCTTC | CASSMAGGHYNEQFF
TRBJ2-6 | TRBV18 | . | few | TGTGCCAGCTCACCAACGGTCACTGGGGCCAACGTCCTGACTTTC | CASSPTVTGANVLTF
TRBJ2-7 | TRBV27 | . | . | TGTGCCAGCAGTTTTACAGGAGGGGCCTACGAGCAGTACTTC | CASSFTGGAYEQYF
TRBJ1-2 | TRBV6-5 | . | . | TGTGCCAGCAGGCCCCCGGGGGGGGCCTATGGCTACACCTTC | CASRPPGGAYGYTF
TRBJ2-2 | TRBV11-3 | . | . | TGTGCCAGCAGCTCCGACACCGGGGAGCTGTTTTTT | CASSSDTGELFF
TRBJ1-6 | TRBV11-2 | . | . | TGTGCCAGCAGCTTAGCCCGGAATTCACCCCTCCACTTT | CASSLARNSPLHF
TRBJ2-1 | TRBV18 | . | . | TGTGCCAGCTCACCCCAGGACAGCTACAATGAGCAGTTCTTC | CASSPQDSYNEQFF
TRBJ2-3 | TRBV6-4 | . | . | TGTGCCAGCAGTGATGGGCCGAGCACAGATACGCAGTATTTT | CASSDGPSTDTQYF
TRBJ1-1 | TRBV4-1 | TRBD1 | few | TGCGCCAGCAGCCATACGGGACAGATGAACACTGAAGCTTTCTTT | CASSHTGQMNTEAFF
TRBJ1-4 | TRBV4-1 | . | . | TGCGCCAGCAGCCAAGGATACGCGCCGGATGAAAAACTGTTTTTT | CASSQGYAPDEKLFF
TRBJ1-6 | TRBV19 | . | . | TGTGCCAGTAGTCTAGGGCGGCTTTCCAGCTCCTATAATTCACCCCTCCACTTT | CASSLGRLSSSYNSPLHF
TRBJ2-5 | TRBV6-5 | . | . | TGTGCCAGCAGTTACGGCGGGCCAGAAGAGACCCAGTACTTC | CASSYGGPEETQYF
TRBJ2-5 | TRBV5-1 | TRBD2 | . | TGCGCCAGCAGCACAGGGGCTCTAGCGGGGGGGCCTCTGGAGGAGACCCAGTACTTC | CASSTGALAGGPLEETQYF
TRBJ2-4 | TRBV6-5 | TRBD2 | few | TGTGCCAGCAGCCCCCGGGGAGGGGACATTCAGTACTTC | CASSPRGGDIQYF
TRBJ2-7 | TRBV5-6 | . | . | TGTGCCAGCAGCGTTGGGGGGACGGTCCTCGAGCAGTACTTC | CASSVGGTVLEQYF
TRBJ2-7 | TRBV27 | TRBD1 | . | TGTGCCAGCAGTTACACCGGGACAGTCTCCTACGAGCAGTACTTC | CASSYTGTVSYEQYF
TRBJ2-2 | TRBV5-6 | TRBD1 | . | TGTGCCAGCAGCCTGGGACAGATCGCGAACACCGGGGAGCTGTTTTTT | CASSLGQIANTGELFF
TRBJ1-1 | TRBV7-2 | . | . | TGTGCCAGCAGCTTAAGGTCAGGGAACACTGAAGCTTTCTTT | CASSLRSGNTEAFF
TRBJ2-3 | TRBV4-3 | TRBD2 | . | TGCGCCAGCAGCCAAGATACCAATCGGGGGGGCACAGATACGCAGTATTTT | CASSQDTNRGGTDTQYF
TRBJ2-3 | TRBV18 | TRBD2 | . | TGTGCCAGCTCACCACTAGCGGGGGCCGAGACGCAGTATTTT | CASSPLAGAETQYF
TRBJ2-4 | TRBV4-1 | TRBD2 | . | TGCGCCAGCAGCCTAACTTCGGCGGGGGGGGTTGGTGGAAACATTCAGTACTTC | CASSLTSAGGVGGNIQYF
TRBJ2-3 | TRBV5-4 | TRBD2 | . | TGTGCCAGCAGCTTCGGGGCGGGGGGGCTGTCAGATACGCAGTATTTT | CASSFGAGGLSDTQYF
TRBJ1-6 | TRBV11-2 | . | . | TGTGCCAGCAGCTTGGGACAAAATTCACCCCTCCACTTT | CASSLGQNSPLHF
TRBJ1-1 | TRBV5-4 | . | once | TGTGCCAGCAGCCAAGAAGAGGCAGCATATCTCACTGAAGCTTTCTTT | CASSQEEAAYLTEAFF
TRBJ2-7 | TRBV25-1 | . | . | TGTGCCAGCAGCCCTCCCACAGGCAGGGGCGGAAACGAGCAGTACTTC | CASSPPTGRGGNEQYF
TRBJ2-7 | TRBV2 | . | few | TGTGCCAGCAGTGAACGAGGGAAAGAGCAGTACTTC | CASSERGKEQYF
TRBJ2-5 | TRBV4-1 | TRBD2 | . | TGCGCCAGCAGCCCAACCGGGACTAGCGGGGGAAAGACCCAGTACTTC | CASSPTGTSGGKTQYF
TRBJ1-1 | TRBV16 | . | . | TGTGCCAGCAGCCAATCACAGGGAAGGAACACTGAAGCTTTCTTT | CASSQSQGRNTEAFF